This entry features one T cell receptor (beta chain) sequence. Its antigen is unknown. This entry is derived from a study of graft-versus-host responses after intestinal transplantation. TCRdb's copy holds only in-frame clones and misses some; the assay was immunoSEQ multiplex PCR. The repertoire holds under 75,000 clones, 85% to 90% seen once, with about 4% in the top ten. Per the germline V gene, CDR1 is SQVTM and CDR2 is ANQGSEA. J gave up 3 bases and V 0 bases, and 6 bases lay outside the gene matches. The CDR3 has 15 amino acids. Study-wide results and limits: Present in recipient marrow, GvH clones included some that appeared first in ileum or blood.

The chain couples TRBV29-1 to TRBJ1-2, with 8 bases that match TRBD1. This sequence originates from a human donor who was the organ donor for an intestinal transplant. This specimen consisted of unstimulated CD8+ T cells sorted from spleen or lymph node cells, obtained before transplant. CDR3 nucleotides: TGCAGCGTTGAAGACGGGACAGGACCTTACTATGGCTACACCTTC. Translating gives CSVEDGTGPYYGYTF.